What follows are 16 T cell receptor beta chains derived from one specimen sequenced in a study of blood T cell repertoires in COVID-19. Method: immunoSEQ multiplex PCR; TCRdb's copy keeps in-frame clones and lacks some. The sample lists 55,000 to 85,000 clones; around 84% were seen once. Sequenced: peripheral blood. The receptor set was obtained from a woman in her seventies with acute or convalescent COVID-19.

The CDR3 protein is CASSIATGAISSYNEQFF. The CDR3 DNA reads as TGTGCCAGTAGTATAGCGACCGGAGCGATTAGCTCCTACAATGAGCAGTTCTTC. The genes are TRBV19 and TRBJ2-1; D not resolved. The ends were cut back, 1 base at V and 0 bases at J, with 16 bases in the middle. This CDR3 region has 18 residues. Germline V gives CDR1 LNHDA, CDR2 SQIVND (reference sequence).

The chain recombines TRBV5-4 with TRBJ1-2; possible D gene TRBD1, 6 bases. The V end lost 2 bases, the J end lost 9 bases, and 29 bases lay between the germline ends. The length of the CDR3 is 18 residues. Looked up from germline, CDR1 is SGHNT and CDR2 is YYREEE (reference sequence). The CDR3 sequence: CASSLGQSTITSENSYTF. For the CDR3, the DNA is TGTGCCAGCAGCTTAGGACAGAGCACAATAACGTCAGAAAATAGCTACACCTTC.

V and J are TRBV2 and TRBJ1-5; 8 bases match TRBD1. CDR1 is SNHLY, CDR2 FYNNEI, per germline. This CDR3 has 15 amino acids. With 3 bases clipped from V and 5 bases from J, the junction kept 6 bases outside the gene matches. The CDR3 reads CASSDSMTGDQPQHF. Here the CDR3 DNA reads TGTGCCAGCAGTGATTCAATGACAGGGGATCAGCCCCAGCATTTT. Drawing the rest from reference TRBV2 and TRBJ1-5, the complete variable domain is EPEVTQTPSHQVTQMGQEVILRCVPISNHLYFYWYRQILGQKVEFLVSFYNNEISEKSEIFDDQFSVERPDGSNFTLKIRSTKLEDSAMYFCASSDSMTGDQPQHFGDGTRLSIL.

The CDR3 DNA reads as TGTGCCAGCTCAGGGGGCGGAAACTATGGCTACACCTTC. Translation: CASSGGGNYGYTF. The chain uses TRBV7-9 and TRBJ1-2, with 8 bases identical to TRBD1. Trimming at V came to 8 bases and at J to 2 bases, leaving 4 bases not matched to a gene. CDR3 length: 13 amino acids. Germline V gives CDR1 SEHNR, CDR2 FQNEAQ (reference sequence).

This chain links TRBV5-4 with TRBJ1-1, with 7 nucleotides matching TRBD1. The germline gives CDR1 SGHNT, CDR2 YYREEE (reference sequence). The CDR3 covers 16 residues. V was pared by 3 bases and J by 6 bases, with 14 bases of the junction left unmatched. As DNA, the CDR3 is TGTGCCAGCAGCTCGGGAGGGGGCTCCCTCTTAGCTGAAGCTTTCTTT. Protein: CASSSGGGSLLAEAFF. Full variable domain (remainder filled in from reference TRBV5-4 and TRBJ1-1): ETGVTQSPTHLIKTRGQQVTLRCSSQSGHNTVSWYQQALGQGPQFIFQYYREEENGRGNFPPRFSGLQFPNYSSELNVNALELDDSALYLCASSSGGGSLLAEAFFGQGTRLTVV.

The chain uses TRBV5-6 and TRBJ1-2; TRBD1 might be the D (5 bases). The germline gives CDR1 SGHDT, CDR2 YYEEEE. The CDR3 consists of 14 residues. V shed 4 bases and J shed 8 bases, with 18 bases lying between them. The chain's CDR3 is CASSPPSAGGGYTF. DNA for the CDR3: TGTGCCAGCAGCCCACCCTCGGCTGGGGGGGGCTACACCTTC.

V usage is TRBV7-2 and J usage is TRBJ2-1, with 8 bases aligning to TRBD2. Trimming took 2 bases from V and 4 from J; bases not matched to a gene: 4. This CDR3 has 15 residues. Germline assignment: CDR1 SGHTA and CDR2 FQGNSA. The CDR3 sequence: CASSLLSGSYNEQFF. The CDR3 DNA sequence: TGTGCCAGCAGCTTACTCAGCGGGAGTTACAATGAGCAGTTCTTC.

This chain connects TRBV2 to TRBJ2-7; 7 nucleotides match TRBD1. Per the germline V gene, CDR1 is SNHLY and CDR2 is FYNNEI. The CDR3 length is 16 residues. The junction had 11 bases not matched to a gene; V was cut back by 3 bases and J by 3 bases. CDR3 DNA sequence: TGTGCCAGCAGTGATCACCTTAGGACAGGCCGCTACGAGCAGTACTTC. This sequence encodes CASSDHLRTGRYEQYF.

This clone was seen only a few times. The chain carries TRBV4-1 and TRBJ2-3; perhaps TRBD2 as D (5 bases). Deletions cut 4 bases from V and 5 bases from J, with 13 bases between. The length of the CDR3 is 14 residues. CDR1 MGHRA and CDR2 YSYEKL come from the germline V gene. CDR3 DNA: TGCGCCAGCAGCCTTCTGTGGACTGGAGATACGCAGTATTTT. Translating gives CASSLLWTGDTQYF.

The CDR3 nucleotides read TGCAGCGTGGGGCACACAGATACGCAGTATTTT. Translating gives CSVGHTDTQYF. V is TRBV29-1 and J is TRBJ2-3; possibly TRBD1 for D (5 bases). V lost 6 bases, J lost 2 bases, and 6 bases lay in between. Germline CDR1 is SQVTM and CDR2 is ANQGSEA. This CDR3 has 11 residues.

In its sample, this clone was seen once. The rearrangement joins TRBV19 to TRBJ2-1, with D possibly TRBD2 on 6 matching bases. The germline gives CDR1 LNHDA, CDR2 SQIVND (reference sequence). The CDR3 runs 15 residues. Trimming stripped 4 bases from V and 4 bases from J, with 14 bases between. CDR3 sequence: CASSTRDFQYNEQFF. The CDR3 DNA follows: TGTGCCAGTAGTACTCGGGACTTCCAATACAATGAGCAGTTCTTC. The variable domain in full, with the rest retrieved from reference TRBV19 and TRBJ2-1, is DGGITQSPKYLFRKEGQNVTLSCEQNLNHDAMYWYRQDPGQGLRLIYYSQIVNDFQKGDIAEGYSVSREKKESFPLTVTSAQKNPTAFYLCASSTRDFQYNEQFFGPGTRLTVL.

This chain uses TRBV12-3 or TRBV12-4 with TRBJ1-2, with 7 bases aligning to TRBD1. CDR3 length: 12 amino acids. The J segment lost 11 bases and the V segment lost 6 bases, leaving 9 bases of the junction unmatched. The CDR3 loop reads CASSKTGWGYTF. The CDR3 DNA is TGTGCCAGCAGCAAGACAGGGTGGGGATACACCTTC.

This chain connects TRBV19 to TRBJ1-3; maybe TRBD1 (6 bases). Trimming left V 4 bases short and J 4 bases short, with 17 bases between. The germline V gene encodes CDR1 LNHDA and CDR2 SQIVND (reference sequence). The CDR3 spans 16 residues. CDR3 residues: CASSTFPTGPGNTIYF. Written as DNA, the CDR3 is TGTGCCAGTAGTACATTCCCGACAGGACCGGGAAACACCATATATTTT.

The chain employs TRBV20-1 and TRBJ2-7, with 11 bases matching TRBD2. The CDR3 consists of 14 residues. Germline V gives CDR1 DFQATT, CDR2 SNEGSKA (reference sequence). The V and J ends lost 3 bases and 4 bases, in that order; junction bases with no gene match: 5. CDR3 nucleotide sequence: TGCAGTGCTAGTAGACTAGCGGGAATTTACGAGCAGTACTTC. Its protein product is CSASRLAGIYEQYF.

V usage is TRBV6-5 and J usage is TRBJ2-7, with D uncertain. The CDR3 has 13 residues. Germline V CDR1 and CDR2: MNHEY, SVGAGI. Trimming left V 2 bases short and J 3 bases short, with 8 bases between. Here the CDR3 DNA reads TGTGCCAGCAGTTACCCCGCTAGCTACGAGCAGTACTTC. Its translation: CASSYPASYEQYF.

The J gene is TRBJ2-5, the V gene TRBV30, with D perhaps TRBD1 (6 bases). This CDR3 region has 13 residues. The V gene lost 8 bases and the J gene lost 5 bases, with 18 bases spanning the gap. Germline V gene sequence: CDR1 GTSNPN, CDR2 SVGIG (reference sequence). The CDR3 region is CAAFGQPQETQYF. The DNA of the CDR3 is TGTGCCGCCTTCGGACAGCCCCAGGAGACCCAGTACTTC.